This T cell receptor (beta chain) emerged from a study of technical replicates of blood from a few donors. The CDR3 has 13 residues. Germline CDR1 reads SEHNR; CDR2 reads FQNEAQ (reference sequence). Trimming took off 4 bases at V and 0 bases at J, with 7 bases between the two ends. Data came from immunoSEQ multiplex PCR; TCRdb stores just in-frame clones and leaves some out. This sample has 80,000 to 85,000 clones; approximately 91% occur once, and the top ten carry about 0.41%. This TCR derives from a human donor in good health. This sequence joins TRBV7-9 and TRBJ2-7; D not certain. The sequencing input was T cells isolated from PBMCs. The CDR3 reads CASSSPTSYEQYF. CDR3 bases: TGTGCCAGCAGCTCCCCTACCTCCTACGAGCAGTACTTC.